The 10 T cell receptor beta chains below all came from one sample that was sequenced in a study of cytomegalovirus exposure and HLA in healthy donors. TCRdb's table, derived via immunoSEQ multiplex PCR, lists solely in-frame clones and lacks some. The data show about 54,000 clones, around nine tenths seen once. Sequencing was performed on PBMCs. The receptors originated from a woman aged 18-30 years in good health and CMV-seropositive.

This clone came up once. V and J are TRBV27 and TRBJ2-7; 9 nucleotides match TRBD1. With 4 bases clipped from V and 0 bases from J, the junction kept 10 bases outside the gene matches. Germline CDR1 is MNHEY and CDR2 is SMNVEV (reference sequence). The length of the CDR3 is 17 residues. CDR3 sequence: CASSSRPGQGSSYEQYF. The CDR3 bases are TGTGCCAGCAGTTCGCGACCGGGACAGGGCAGCTCCTACGAGCAGTACTTC.

This clone was detected once. The chain uses TRBV29-1 and TRBJ2-1; 15 positions match TRBD2. V trimming: 7 bases; J trimming: 14 bases; junction bases outside the gene matches: 12. This CDR3 spans 14 amino acids. The germline V gene has CDR1 SQVTM and CDR2 ANQGSEA. CDR3 protein: CSEVVGTSGGPEFF. DNA for the CDR3: TGCAGCGAGGTAGTAGGGACTAGCGGGGGGCCTGAGTTCTTC.

The rearrangement joins TRBV7-8 to TRBJ1-1; unclear D gene. Germline V CDR1 and CDR2: SGHVS, FQNEAQ. The CDR3 runs to 14 residues. The ends were cut back, 2 bases at V and 1 base at J, with 8 bases in the middle. The CDR3 region is CASSLLTQNTEAFF. DNA of the CDR3: TGTGCCAGCAGCTTACTGACACAGAACACTGAAGCTTTCTTT.

The V gene is TRBV4-3, the J gene TRBJ2-7; maybe TRBD2 (5 bases). Germline V gene sequence: CDR1 LGHNA, CDR2 YSLEER. Trimming pared 1 base from V and 1 base from J, leaving 14 bases between. This CDR3 spans 16 amino acids. This chain's CDR3 is CASSQVLAGGSYEQYF. The CDR3 region has the DNA TGCGCCAGCAGCCAAGTTCTCGCGGGCGGATCCTACGAGCAGTACTTC.

On this clone itself: Other nucleotide sequences in the sample specify the same CDR3. The gene calls are TRBV6-1 and TRBJ2-7, with D perhaps matching TRBD2 (5 bases). The V gene's germline CDR1 is MNHNS and CDR2 SASEGT. The V gene lost 2 bases and the J gene lost 5 bases, with 13 bases spanning the gap. The CDR3 sequence is 14 residues long. The CDR3 sequence is CASSERTPYDEQYF. CDR3 bases: TGTGCCAGCAGTGAAAGGACTCCTTATGACGAGCAGTACTTC.

This clone is a singleton in its sample. CDR3 in DNA: TGCAGCGTCGACAGTTTTATTAACTATGGCTACACCTTC. Its protein is CSVDSFINYGYTF. The chain couples TRBV29-1 to TRBJ1-2, with a weak D call TRBD1 (5 bases). Trimming removed 6 bases at V and 1 base at J, with 12 bases between. The CDR3 has 13 amino acids. Per the germline V gene, CDR1 is SQVTM and CDR2 is ANQGSEA. The full variable domain, with the rest looked up from reference TRBV29-1 and TRBJ1-2, is SAVISQKPSRDICQRGTSLTIQCQVDSQVTMMFWYRQQPGQSLTLIATANQGSEATYESGFVIDKFPISRPNLTFSTLTVSNMSPEDSSIYLCSVDSFINYGYTFGSGTRLTVV.

J is TRBJ1-5 and V is TRBV5-3; 9 positions match TRBD1. TRBV5-3 is classed as an ORF, of uncertain function. Germline trimming cut 4 bases from V and 6 bases from J; bases unmatched to any gene: 5. The CDR3 length is 14 residues. Written as DNA, the CDR3 is TGTGCCAGAAGCGGGGGACAGGGCCCTCAGCCCCAGCATTTT. This encodes CARSGGQGPQPQHF.

V usage is TRBV5-6 and J usage is TRBJ1-4; TRBD1 aligns across 7 bases. The germline V gene encodes CDR1 SGHDT and CDR2 YYEEEE. The CDR3 contains 13 residues. Unmatched junction bases numbered 4, after V lost 3 bases and J lost 8 bases. CDR3 in DNA: TGTGCCAGCAGCTCGACAGGGAGGGAAAAACTGTTTTTT. Its protein product is CASSSTGREKLFF. The entire variable domain, with the rest obtained from reference TRBV5-6 and TRBJ1-4, is as follows: DAGVTQSPTHLIKTRGQQVTLRCSPKSGHDTVSWYQQALGQGPQFIFQYYEEEERQRGNFPDRFSGHQFPNYSSELNVNALLLGDSALYLCASSSTGREKLFFGSGTQLSVL.

The rearrangement uses TRBV15 and TRBJ2-6, with 9 bases aligning to TRBD2. CDR3 length: 18 amino acids. The germline gives CDR1 LNHNV, CDR2 YYDKDF (reference sequence). The trim removed 4 bases at V and 0 bases at J, leaving 7 bases unmatched. CDR3 loop: CATSKERGVFSGANVLTF. The CDR3 DNA reads TGTGCCACCAGCAAAGAGCGGGGGGTCTTCTCTGGGGCCAACGTCCTGACTTTC. Filled out from reference TRBV15 and TRBJ2-6, the complete variable domain reads DAMVIQNPRYQVTQFGKPVTLSCSQTLNHNVMYWYQQKSSQAPKLLFHYYDKDFNNEADTPDNFQSRRPNTSFCFLDIRSPGLGDTAMYLCATSKERGVFSGANVLTFGAGSRLTVL.

J is TRBJ1-2 and V is TRBV10-2, with a weak D call TRBD1 (5 bases). Deletions cut 8 bases from V and 3 bases from J, with 10 bases between. Germline V gene data show CDR1 as WSHSY and CDR2 as SAAADI. The CDR3 has 12 amino acids. CDR3 sequence: CASWGKDYGYTF. Written as DNA, the CDR3 is TGCGCCAGCTGGGGCAAGGACTATGGCTACACCTTC.